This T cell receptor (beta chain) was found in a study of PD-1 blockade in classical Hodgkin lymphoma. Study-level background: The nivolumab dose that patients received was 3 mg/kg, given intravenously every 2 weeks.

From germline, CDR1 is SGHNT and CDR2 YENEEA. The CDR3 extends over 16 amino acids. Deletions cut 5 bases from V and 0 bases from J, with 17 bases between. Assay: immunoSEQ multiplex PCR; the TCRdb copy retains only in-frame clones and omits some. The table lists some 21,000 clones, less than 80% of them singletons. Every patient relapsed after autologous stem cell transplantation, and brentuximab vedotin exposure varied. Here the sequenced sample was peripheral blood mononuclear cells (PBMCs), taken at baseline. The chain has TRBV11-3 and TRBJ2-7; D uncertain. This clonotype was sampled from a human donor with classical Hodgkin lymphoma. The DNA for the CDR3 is TGTGCCAGCAGCCTATCTGGGGTGAGAGACTCCTACGAGCAGTACTTC. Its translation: CASSLSGVRDSYEQYF.